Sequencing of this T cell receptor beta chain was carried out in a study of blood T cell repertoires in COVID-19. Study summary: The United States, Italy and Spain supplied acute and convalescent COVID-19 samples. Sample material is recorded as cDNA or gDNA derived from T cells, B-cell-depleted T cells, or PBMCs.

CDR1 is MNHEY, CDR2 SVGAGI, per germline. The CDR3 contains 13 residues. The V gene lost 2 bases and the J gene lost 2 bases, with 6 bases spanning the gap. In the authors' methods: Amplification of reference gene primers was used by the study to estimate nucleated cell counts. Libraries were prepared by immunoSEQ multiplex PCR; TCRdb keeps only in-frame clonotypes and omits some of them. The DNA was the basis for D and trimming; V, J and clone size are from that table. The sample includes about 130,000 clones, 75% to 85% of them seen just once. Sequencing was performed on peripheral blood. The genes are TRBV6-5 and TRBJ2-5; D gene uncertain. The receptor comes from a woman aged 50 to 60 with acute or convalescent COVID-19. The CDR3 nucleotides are TGTGCCAGCAGTTACATGAGACAAGAGACCCAGTACTTC. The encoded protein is CASSYMRQETQYF.